The 8 T cell receptor beta chains below all came from one sample that was sequenced in a study of HIV-infected patients and healthy controls. No cell fractionation was done, so the repertoire covers all unsorted peripheral blood T cells. Alpha and beta constant-region primers primed reverse transcription of about 500 ng RNA. Alpha and beta chain libraries were made separately by chain-specific third strand synthesis with multiplexing indices. TCRdb analysed the 5' RACE reads with MiXCR anew, one entry per CDR3 protein. The sample holds around 7,100 distinct CDR3 sequences; approximately 9% are singletons and the top ten take over 15%. Source: blood, taken before antiretroviral therapy. Receptor source: an adult with HIV infection.

The J gene is TRBJ2-1, the V gene TRBV7-2; 13 bases are shared with TRBD2. The germline gives CDR1 SGHTA, CDR2 FQGNSA. V shed 5 bases and J 8 bases; nucleotides not matched to a gene: 12. The CDR3 is made up of 17 amino acids. The CDR3 sequence is CASSDTGLAGVKDEQFF. The CDR3 DNA follows: TGTGCCAGCAGCGACACTGGACTAGCGGGAGTTAAGGATGAGCAGTTCTTC. The variable domain in full, completed from reference TRBV7-2 and TRBJ2-1, reads GAGVSQSPSNKVTEKGKDVELRCDPISGHTALYWYRQSLGQGLEFLIYFQGNSAPDKSGLPSDRFSAERTGGSVSTLTIQRTQQEDSAVYLCASSDTGLAGVKDEQFFGPGTRLTVL.

In this sample, this clonotype is medium-sized (0.01 to 0.1%). The chain joins TRBV7-2 to TRBJ2-7, with D uncertain. The CDR3 has 12 residues. Looked up from germline, CDR1 is SGHTA and CDR2 is FQGNSA. Deletions cut 5 bases from V and 0 bases from J, with 5 bases between. The CDR3, as DNA: TGTGCCAGCAGCCCTTACTCCTACGAGCAGTACTTC. Protein sequence: CASSPYSYEQYF.

This clonotype was counted many times. This chain joins TRBV28 and TRBJ1-4, with 7 bases fitting TRBD1. Per germline, CDR1 MDHEN and CDR2 SYDVKM. Trimming cost V 5 bases and J 7 bases; bases outside gene matches: 10. The CDR3 loop spans 15 amino acids. The CDR3 sequence: CASSLETGPAEKLFF. CDR3 coding DNA: TGTGCCAGCAGTCTAGAGACAGGGCCGGCTGAAAAACTGTTTTTT.

In this sample, this clonotype is medium-sized. The V and J genes are TRBV7-9 and TRBJ2-3; 10 bases are a match to TRBD1. V lost 5 bases to trimming and J lost 4 bases; unmatched junction nucleotides: 15. The V gene's germline CDR1 is SEHNR and CDR2 FQNEAQ (reference sequence). This CDR3 contains 18 residues. The CDR3 region has the DNA TGTGCCAGCAGCCTACTCATATCTGACAGGGGGCGCGCAGATACGCAGTATTTT. This codes for CASSLLISDRGRADTQYF.

Ten or more counts support this clonotype. The chain uses TRBV11-2 and TRBJ2-7; no firm D call. From germline, CDR1 is SGHAT and CDR2 FQNNGV. V shed 0 bases and J shed 5 bases, with 11 bases lying between them. The CDR3 is made up of 14 amino acids. CDR3: CASSLEASGHEQYF. The CDR3 coding sequence is TGTGCCAGCAGCTTAGAGGCCTCCGGACACGAGCAGTACTTC.

The J gene is TRBJ2-1, the V gene TRBV20-1; 12 bases line up with TRBD2. V lost 1 base, J lost 0 bases, and 7 bases stayed unmatched. Germline V lookup: CDR1 DFQATT, CDR2 SNEGSKA (reference sequence). The CDR3 runs to 18 residues. CDR3 coding DNA: TGCAGTGCTAGAGTAGGCGGACTAGCGGGGCACTCCTACAATGAGCAGTTCTTC. It is translated as CSARVGGLAGHSYNEQFF.

This clonotype was picked up many times. The rearrangement joins TRBV29-1 to TRBJ2-3; 7 positions agree with TRBD1. Germline loops: CDR1 SQVTM, CDR2 ANQGSEA. This CDR3 has 14 amino acids. Unmatched junction bases numbered 12, after V lost 7 bases and J lost 5 bases. The CDR3 nucleotides read TGCAGCGGGGGGACAGCTCCGGCGGGAGATACGCAGTATTTT. It is translated as CSGGTAPAGDTQYF.

This clonotype is labeled medium-sized. J is TRBJ1-3 and V is TRBV7-9, with a weak D call TRBD1 (5 bases). The CDR3 consists of 17 residues. Germline-derived CDR1 and CDR2 are SEHNR and FQNEAQ (reference sequence). Deletions cut 2 bases from V and 0 bases from J, with 14 bases between. CDR3 sequence: CASSLWGRQGSGNTIYF. Here the CDR3 DNA reads TGTGCCAGCAGCTTATGGGGCAGGCAAGGCTCTGGAAACACCATATATTTT.